The rows below give T cell receptor beta chains drawn from one sample of a study of graft-versus-host responses after intestinal transplantation. Clones were sequenced by immunoSEQ multiplex PCR, and TCRdb holds only the in-frame ones, with some missing. This table holds around 120,000 clones, roughly 95% found once. These receptors' antigens are unknown. The specimen comprised unstimulated CD8+ T cells sorted from spleen or lymph node cells, sampled before intestinal transplant. The receptor set was obtained from a human donor who received an intestinal transplant. Each CDR3 is given with its conserved first and last residue. A D gene is named only where the DNA matches it firmly. Size is stated for part of the rows, as once, few or many counts, or as a class when the clone is expanded.

v_gene	abundance	j_gene	d_gene	CDR3nt	CDR3aa
TRBV9	once	TRBJ2-3	TRBD2	TGTGCCAGCAGCGTCGGCGGGAGAGGCACAGATACGCAGTATTTT	CASSVGGRGTDTQYF
TRBV12-5	NA	TRBJ2-1	TRBD2	TGTGCTAGTGGTTTGATGGGTGGCGGGAGACCGGATGAGCAGTTCTTC	CASGLMGGGRPDEQFF
TRBV27	NA	TRBJ2-7	NA	TGTGCCAGCAGCCAGGGATCCCAAATATTCTCCTACGAGCAGTACTTC	CASSQGSQIFSYEQYF
TRBV28	few	TRBJ2-5	TRBD1	TGTGCCAGCAGACCTCAGGGGGCAAAAGAGACCCAGTACTTC	CASRPQGAKETQYF
TRBV27	NA	TRBJ2-7	NA	TGTGCCAGCTCGTGGACCGCCTACTACGAGCAGTACTTC	CASSWTAYYEQYF
TRBV4-3	NA	TRBJ2-7	NA	TGCGCCAGCAGCCAAGATGGAGGGGACCGCACCTCCTACGAGCAGTACTTC	CASSQDGGDRTSYEQYF
TRBV6-1	NA	TRBJ2-1	TRBD1	TGTGCCAGCAGTGAGAGGACAGGGGTTGGGTACAATGAGCAGTTCTTC	CASSERTGVGYNEQFF
TRBV7-8	NA	TRBJ2-7	TRBD1	TGTGCCAGCAGCCTTGGACAGGGAGGCGAGCAGTACTTC	CASSLGQGGEQYF
TRBV9	NA	TRBJ2-2	NA	TGTGCCAGCAGCGTAGGGGTAGCGGCTATTTCGAACACCGGGGAGCTGTTTTTT	CASSVGVAAISNTGELFF
TRBV23-1	NA	TRBJ1-5	NA	TGCGCCAGCACCCGACAGTTCCCCTATAGCAATCAGCCCCAGCATTTT	CASTRQFPYSNQPQHF
TRBV5-6	NA	TRBJ2-3	NA	TGTGCCAGCAGCTTGGAATGGGGGTTGGAGGGGGAGTTAGATACGCAGTATTTT	CASSLEWGLEGELDTQYF
TRBV6-1	NA	TRBJ2-7	TRBD1	TGTGCCAGCCGGGACAGGGAGAGGTACGAGCAGTACTTC	CASRDRERYEQYF
TRBV28	NA	TRBJ2-5	TRBD2	TGTGCCAGCAGTTTTGGGGCTAGCGGGAGATCTGAGACCCAGTACTTC	CASSFGASGRSETQYF
TRBV7-9	NA	TRBJ2-1	NA	TGTGCCAGCAGCCTACCCGCGGGGCGGGATCATTACAATGAGCAGTTCTTC	CASSLPAGRDHYNEQFF
TRBV11-1	NA	TRBJ2-1	NA	TGTGCCAGCAGCTTTATTTTGAACAATGAGCAGTTCTTC	CASSFILNNEQFF
TRBV4-3	NA	TRBJ2-1	NA	TGCGCCAGCAGCCAAGACGTGGCGTCCTACAATGAGCAGTTCTTC	CASSQDVASYNEQFF
TRBV9	NA	TRBJ2-5	NA	TGTGCCAGCAGCCCCTCGGGGGCGGATCAAGAGACCCAGTACTTC	CASSPSGADQETQYF
TRBV28	NA	TRBJ2-7	NA	TGTGCCAGCAGTTTATTTACAGGGAGGTACGAGCAGTACTTC	CASSLFTGRYEQYF
TRBV4-3	NA	TRBJ2-7	NA	TGCGCCAGCAGCGCCTACGAGCAGTACTTC	CASSAYEQYF
TRBV28	NA	TRBJ2-1	NA	TGTGCCAGCAGTTCTCTAGCAACCGGCTCCTACAATGAGCAGTTCTTC	CASSSLATGSYNEQFF
TRBV7-8	NA	TRBJ1-5	NA	TGTGCCAGCACCAGCAGAGGGTGGAGCAATCAGCCCCAGCATTTT	CASTSRGWSNQPQHF
TRBV5-1	NA	TRBJ2-4	NA	TGCGCCAGCAGCTTGAATCCATGGGCAGGTTGGGCCAAAAACATTCAGTACTTC	CASSLNPWAGWAKNIQYF
TRBV11-2	once	TRBJ2-1	TRBD2	TGTGCCAGCAGCTTCCCGTTATTGGGACTAGCGGGAGGAAATGAGCAGTTCTTC	CASSFPLLGLAGGNEQFF
TRBV7-9	NA	TRBJ2-7	NA	TGTGCCAGCTCTACAGGGCTACCCTACGAGCAGTACTTC	CASSTGLPYEQYF
TRBV28	NA	TRBJ2-7	NA	TGTGCCAGCAGTTCCGGACAGAACTACGAGCAGTACTTC	CASSSGQNYEQYF
TRBV6-5	NA	TRBJ2-1	NA	TGTGCCAGCAGTTACGGGCAGAGCTCCTACAATGAGCAGTTCTTC	CASSYGQSSYNEQFF
TRBV28	NA	TRBJ1-5	NA	TGTGCCAGCAGTTTATCGGGGGGTAGTTTTGATCAGCCCCAGCATTTT	CASSLSGGSFDQPQHF
TRBV6-1	NA	TRBJ1-1	NA	TGTGCCAGCGGGTTTCCGGGCACTGAAGCTTTCTTT	CASGFPGTEAFF
TRBV7-9	NA	TRBJ1-4	NA	TGTGCCAGCAGCTTTCAGGGACGGGAAAAACTGTTTTTT	CASSFQGREKLFF
TRBV4-2	once	TRBJ1-2	NA	TGTGCCAGCAGCCAAGAAGGGGGCTATGGCTACACCTTC	CASSQEGGYGYTF